Sequencing of this T cell receptor beta chain was carried out in a study of technical replicates of blood from several donors. Between the trimmed V and J ends, which lost 0 bases and 1 base, there was a span of 4 bases. Germline lookup yields CDR1 SGHDT and CDR2 YYEEEE. CDR3 length equals 13 residues. Only in-frame clones appear in the TCRdb table, and some are missing; sequencing was by immunoSEQ multiplex PCR. Among tens of thousands of clones listed, about 90% were seen once. This chain connects TRBV5-6 to TRBJ1-1; unclear D gene. This TCR came from a human donor in good health. Sequencing used T cells isolated from PBMCs. The chain's CDR3 is CASSLAGNTEAFF. The CDR3 DNA reads as TGTGCCAGCAGCTTGGCCGGGAACACTGAAGCTTTCTTT.